The 3 T cell receptor beta chains reported below all come from one sample, sequenced in a study of T cell clonality in common variable immunodeficiency. The assay was immunoSEQ multiplex PCR, and TCRdb's table has in-frame clones only and misses some. The sample has about 39,000 clones, none seen only once. The sequencing input was peripheral blood mononuclear cells. The source of these receptors is a person aged 18 to 75 in good health.

This clone came up many times. The missing CDR3 end, 3 residues past where the read stops, is filled in from the germline J gene. The V gene is TRBV19, the J gene TRBJ1-2; D may be TRBD1 (6 bases). The CDR3 runs to 13 residues. V lost 6 bases and J lost 5, with 13 bases in between. Germline values: CDR1 LNHDA, CDR2 SQIVND (reference sequence). The chain's CDR3 is CASSPDRSYGYTF. CDR3 DNA, as far as it was read: TGTGCCAGTAGCCCAGACAGGTCGTATGGC.

This clone was seen at least ten times. The read gets to within 3 residues of the CDR3 end, and the germline J gene fills in the rest. This sequence joins TRBV15 and TRBJ1-5, with 7 bases aligning to TRBD1. The CDR3 consists of 12 residues. Germline CDR1 and CDR2: LNHNV and YYDKDF (reference sequence). The CDR3 here is CAVRDSASPQHF. CDR3 DNA, as far as it was read: TGTGCCGTTCGGGACAGCGCTTCTCCC. The variable domain in full, with the rest retrieved from reference TRBV15 and TRBJ1-5, is DAMVIQNPRYQVTQFGKPVTLSCSQTLNHNVMYWYQQKSSQAPKLLFHYYDKDFNNEADTPDNFQSRRPNTSFCFLDIRSPGLGDTAMYLCAVRDSASPQHFGDGTRLSIL.

This clone occurred many times. The read terminates 3 residues ahead of where the CDR3 ends, so the germline J gene completes it. The J gene is TRBJ1-3, the V gene TRBV23-1; 9 nucleotides align to TRBD1. TRBV23-1 is an open reading frame, and its role is uncertain. CDR3 length equals 16 residues. The ends lost 5 bases at V and 3 bases at J; junction bases unmatched: 8. The CDR3 protein is CASSKGQGFCGNTIYF. CDR3 DNA (partial): TGCGCCAGCAGTAAAGGACAGGGGTTTTGTGGAAACACC.